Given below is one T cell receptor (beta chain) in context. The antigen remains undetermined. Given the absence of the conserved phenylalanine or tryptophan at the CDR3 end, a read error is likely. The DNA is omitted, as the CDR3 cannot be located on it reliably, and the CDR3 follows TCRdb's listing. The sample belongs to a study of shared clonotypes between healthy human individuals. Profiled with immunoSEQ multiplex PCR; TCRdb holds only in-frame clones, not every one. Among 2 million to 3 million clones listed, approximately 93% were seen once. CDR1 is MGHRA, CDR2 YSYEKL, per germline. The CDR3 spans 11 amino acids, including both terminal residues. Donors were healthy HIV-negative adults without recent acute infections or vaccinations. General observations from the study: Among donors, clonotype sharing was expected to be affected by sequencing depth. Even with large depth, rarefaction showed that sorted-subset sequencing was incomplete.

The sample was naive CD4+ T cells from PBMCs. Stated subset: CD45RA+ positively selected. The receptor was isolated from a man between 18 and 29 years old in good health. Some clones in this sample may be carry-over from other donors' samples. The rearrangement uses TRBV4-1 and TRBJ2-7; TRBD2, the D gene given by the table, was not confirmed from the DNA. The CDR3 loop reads CASSQDDGGSL.